This T cell receptor (beta chain) was identified during a study of blood T cell repertoires in COVID-19. Study-wide context: PBMCs, B-cell-depleted T cells, or T cells were the source of the cDNA or gDNA that made up the material.

In the original analysis: Amplification with reference gene primers provided the estimates of nucleated cell counts. The method was immunoSEQ multiplex PCR; TCRdb's version includes in-frame clones alone and lacks a portion of them. V, J and clone size are those of that table, while D and trimming were read from the DNA. The sample has roughly 180,000 clones, 75% to 90% seen once. The CDR3 sequence is 15 residues long. The V end was cut by 0 bases, the J end by 3 bases, with 7 bases between. Germline lookup yields CDR1 SGHKS and CDR2 YYEKEE (reference sequence). Sample: peripheral blood. This chain uses TRBV5-5 with TRBJ1-6; no definite D call. This clonotype was sampled from a woman aged 40 to 50 with COVID-19, enrolled during active disease. Written as DNA, the CDR3 is TGTGCCAGCAGCTTGGACGGTTTCTATAATTCACCCCTCCACTTT. As protein: CASSLDGFYNSPLHF.